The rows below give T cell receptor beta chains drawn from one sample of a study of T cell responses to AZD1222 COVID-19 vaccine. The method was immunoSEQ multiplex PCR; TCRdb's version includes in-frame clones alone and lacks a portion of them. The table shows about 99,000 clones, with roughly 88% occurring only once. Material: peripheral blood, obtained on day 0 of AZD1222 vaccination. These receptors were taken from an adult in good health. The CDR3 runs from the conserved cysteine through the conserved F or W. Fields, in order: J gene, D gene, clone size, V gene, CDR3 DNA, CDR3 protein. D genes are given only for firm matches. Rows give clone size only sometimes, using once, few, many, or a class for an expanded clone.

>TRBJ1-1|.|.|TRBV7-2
TGTGCCAGCAGCTTAGATGCAGGGTTGGGCACTGAAGCTTTCTTT
CASSLDAGLGTEAFF
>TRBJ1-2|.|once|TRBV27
TGTGCCAGCAGGTCAACAGCTCCCTATGGCTACACCTTC
CASRSTAPYGYTF
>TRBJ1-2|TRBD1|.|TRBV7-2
TGTGCCAGCAGCGCTGGGACAGGGGGCAACTATGGCTACACCTTC
CASSAGTGGNYGYTF
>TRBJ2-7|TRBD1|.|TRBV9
TGTGCCAGCAGCGTAGATCCGACAGGGGGCTCCTACGAGCAGTACTTC
CASSVDPTGGSYEQYF
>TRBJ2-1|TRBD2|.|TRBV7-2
TGTGCCAGCAGCTTAAGGTTGCCAGCGGGAGCGCCAAGCGATGAGCAGTTCTTC
CASSLRLPAGAPSDEQFF
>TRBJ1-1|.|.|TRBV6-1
TGTGCCAGCAGTGAAGCGCTTCAGGGGTTCACTGAAGCTTTCTTT
CASSEALQGFTEAFF
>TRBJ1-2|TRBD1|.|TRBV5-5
TGTGCCAGCAGCTTTTGGGTCGACAGGGTGGCTGGCTACACCTTC
CASSFWVDRVAGYTF
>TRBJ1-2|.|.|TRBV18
TGTGCCAGCTCACCCGCCCCGGATGGCTACACCTTC
CASSPAPDGYTF
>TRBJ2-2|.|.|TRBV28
TGTGCCAGCAATCTTGGGGGTACGATCGGGGAGCTGTTTTTT
CASNLGGTIGELFF
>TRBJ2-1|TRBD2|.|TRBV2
TGTGCCAGCAAGGCAAGGGAGGGATACAATGAGCAGTTCTTC
CASKAREGYNEQFF
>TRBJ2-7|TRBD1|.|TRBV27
TGTGCCAGCAGTTTATTAGGGGGCTGGGAGTACGAGCAGTACTTC
CASSLLGGWEYEQYF
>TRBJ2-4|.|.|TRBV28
TGTGCCAGCAGGGGCCCAAAGGACATTCAGTACTTC
CASRGPKDIQYF
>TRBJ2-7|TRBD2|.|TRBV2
TGTGCCAGCAAGAGGCGGGAGCCCTACGAGCAGTACTTC
CASKRREPYEQYF
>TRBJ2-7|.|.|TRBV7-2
TGTGCCAGCAGCTTTGGCGGGGGCAAGAGCTCCTACGAGCAGTACTTC
CASSFGGGKSSYEQYF
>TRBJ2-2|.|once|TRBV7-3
TGTGCCAGCAGCTTAACAGGACTGCCCACCGGGGAGCTGTTTTTT
CASSLTGLPTGELFF
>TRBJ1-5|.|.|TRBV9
TGTGCCAGCAGCGTAGAAGGTTATCAGCCCCAGCATTTT
CASSVEGYQPQHF
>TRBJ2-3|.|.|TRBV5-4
TGTGCCAGCAGCTTGACCACAGATACGCAGTATTTT
CASSLTTDTQYF
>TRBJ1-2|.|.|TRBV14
TGTGCCAGCAGCGGACAGCTCTATGGCTACACCTTC
CASSGQLYGYTF
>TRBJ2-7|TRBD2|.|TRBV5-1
TGCGCCAGCAGCCGCCGAGGGACTAGCGGGAAGGTCGAGCAGTACTTC
CASSRRGTSGKVEQYF
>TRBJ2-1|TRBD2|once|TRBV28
TGTGCCAGCCGGCGAGGACTAGCGGGAGGTCCGTCCCCTTACAATGAGCAGTTCTTC
CASRRGLAGGPSPYNEQFF
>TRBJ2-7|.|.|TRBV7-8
TGTGCCAGCAGCTTGCAGGGGCACGAGCAGTACTTC
CASSLQGHEQYF
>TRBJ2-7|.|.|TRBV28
TGTGCCAGCAGTTTAGAGGCAGCGTCCACTGACGAGCAGTACTTC
CASSLEAASTDEQYF
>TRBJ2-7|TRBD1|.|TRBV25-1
TGTGCCAGCAGCGCTGACAGGGGCACCCACGAGCAGTACTTC
CASSADRGTHEQYF
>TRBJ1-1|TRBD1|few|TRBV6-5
TGTGCCAGCATTCCCGGGACAGGGGGAAACACTGAAGCTTTCTTT
CASIPGTGGNTEAFF
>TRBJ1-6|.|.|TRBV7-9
TGTGCCAGCAGCCCCGGGACCAAACCAGGCTCACCCCTCCACTTT
CASSPGTKPGSPLHF
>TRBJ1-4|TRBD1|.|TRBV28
TGTGCCAGCAGTCCACTAACAGGGGCGACTAATGAAAAACTGTTTTTT
CASSPLTGATNEKLFF
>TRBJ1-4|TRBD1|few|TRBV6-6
TGTGCCAGCAGTCCGGGACAGGCTGCGGAAAAACTGTTTTTT
CASSPGQAAEKLFF
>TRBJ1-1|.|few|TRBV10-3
TGTGCCATCAGGGCGGACAGGAACACTGAAGCTTTCTTT
CAIRADRNTEAFF
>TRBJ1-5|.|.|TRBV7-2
TGTGCCAGCAGCTTACCAGGGCGGCAGCCCCAGCATTTT
CASSLPGRQPQHF
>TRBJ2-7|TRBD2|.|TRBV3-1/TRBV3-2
TGTGCCAGCAGCCAAGACCAGCGGGAGTCTTCCTACGAGCAGTACTTC
CASSQDQRESSYEQYF
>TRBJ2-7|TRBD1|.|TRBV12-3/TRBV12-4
TGTGCCAGCAGGTTCGGGACAGGCTACGAGCAGTACTTC
CASRFGTGYEQYF
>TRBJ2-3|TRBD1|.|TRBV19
TGTGCCAGTAGTATTCGACAGGGAGGCACAGATACGCAGTATTTT
CASSIRQGGTDTQYF
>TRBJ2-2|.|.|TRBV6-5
TGTGCCAGCAGTTACATTCCGAACACCGGGGAGCTGTTTTTT
CASSYIPNTGELFF
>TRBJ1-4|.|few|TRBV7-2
TGTGCCAGCACCCTCCCTGATGAAAAACTGTTTTTT
CASTLPDEKLFF
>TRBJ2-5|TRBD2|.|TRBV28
TGTGCCAGTCCGGGACTAGCGGGTGATCGACAAGAGACCCAGTACTTC
CASPGLAGDRQETQYF
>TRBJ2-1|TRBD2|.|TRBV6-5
TGTGCCAGCAGTTATTGGCGGGAGACTCACAATGAGCAGTTCTTC
CASSYWRETHNEQFF
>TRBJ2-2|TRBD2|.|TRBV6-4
TGTGCCAGCAGTGACTCCTCGGGGGGGAACACCGGGGAGCTGTTTTTT
CASSDSSGGNTGELFF
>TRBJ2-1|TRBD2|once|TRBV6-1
TGTGCCAGCAGTGAATACTGGGTTAGCGGGGGCCCTGGGGGGATCTTC
CASSEYWVSGGPGGIF
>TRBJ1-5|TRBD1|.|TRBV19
TGTGCCAGTAGTATCCGACAGGGGAGCAATCAGCCCCAGCATTTT
CASSIRQGSNQPQHF
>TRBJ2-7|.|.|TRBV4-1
TGCGCCAGCAGCATCCCTGACCGGGGCAAGCAGTACTTC
CASSIPDRGKQYF
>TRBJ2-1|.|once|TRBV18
TGTGCCAGCTCGCAGGGAATGTTGGATGAGCAGTTCTTC
CASSQGMLDEQFF